A selection of T cell receptor beta chains follows, all from one sample in a study of neurological immune-mediated disorders. TCRdb fed the 5' RACE reads into MiXCR, producing one record per CDR3 protein. The sample shows tens of thousands of distinct CDR3 sequences, around an eighth of them seen only once. Specimen: PBMCs. These receptor sequences come from a woman aged 50 to 65 in good health. Each CDR3 is given without its conserved first and last residue. D genes are given only for firm matches. Size is omitted from some rows. Given values are once, few, many or a class for expanded clones.

D gene | clone size | J gene | V gene | CDR3 protein
TRBD2 | many | TRBJ2-1 | TRBV6-5 | ASSRKGLASNEQF
- | many | TRBJ2-7 | TRBV15 | ATSRDHRESEQY
- | many | TRBJ1-5 | TRBV24-1 | ATKGEPNQPQH
- | medium-sized | TRBJ2-3 | TRBV10-3 | AISGVMGPDTQY
- | - | TRBJ2-5 | TRBV11-3 | ASSLDPAKETQY
TRBD2 | many | TRBJ2-3 | TRBV5-1 | ASSDGLVRTDTQY
- | many | TRBJ2-2 | TRBV6-5 | ASSYSEGQPNTGELF
- | many | TRBJ2-7 | TRBV20-1 | SAQHQGHSYEQY
- | many | TRBJ1-1 | TRBV20-1 | SANTLLNTEAF
TRBD2 | many | TRBJ2-3 | TRBV5-1 | ASSSGLALDTQY
- | many | TRBJ2-7 | TRBV20-1 | SARPMTGRNSEQY
- | many | TRBJ2-1 | TRBV5-7 | ASSPTRGWNEQF
- | - | TRBJ2-7 | TRBV4-1 | ASSPSGGDTYEQY
- | medium-sized | TRBJ1-2 | TRBV12-3/TRBV12-4 | ASSRGSRYGYT
TRBD1 | many | TRBJ2-1 | TRBV5-1 | ASSYTGTGDGREQF
TRBD1 | many | TRBJ2-1 | TRBV29-1 | SVERGQGSINEQF
- | many | TRBJ1-2 | TRBV4-1 | ASSQDGAPRQYGYT
TRBD2 | many | TRBJ2-5 | TRBV7-2 | ASSPRPLSGRI